The source of this TCR beta chain is a study of blood T cell repertoires in COVID-19 (TCRdb year 2020). The study in broad terms: Samples covering the acute and convalescent phases of COVID-19 were provided by collaborators in the United States, Italy and Spain. The prospective study material was composed of cDNA or gDNA derived from T cells, B-cell-depleted T cells, or PBMCs. Deeply sampled blood TCRbeta repertoires from subjects exposed to, actively infected with, or recovered from COVID-19 were included in the dataset. A freely available public database, intended as a resource for researchers studying the immune response to SARS-CoV-2, is where the repertoires were released. Samples came from the ongoing ImmuneRACE study (first 160 participants) plus 1,254 subjects from 6 global collaborators. Nearly every sample came with metadata listing a de-identified subject ID, COVID-19 status, age in years and sex. Where HLA class I and class II types were available, the types were taken from metadata supplied by the sample provider, not from assay-based typing. Overall results and qualifications from the work: Clinical and demographic metadata were provided uncurated, with the amount varying by source and participant.

At one collaborating source in Seattle, patients were enrolled during active infection and were followed longitudinally through the course of disease. Each collaborating institution followed its own protocols to collect whole blood in K2EDTA tubes. Collaborator samples were shipped for TCRbeta analysis as frozen whole blood, isolated PBMCs, or DNA extracted from either sample type. Turning to this clone: Its antigen is not yet known. Base quality data are lacking; no much larger clone is found one base away.

TCRbeta CDR3 regions were amplified from genomic DNA using the immunoSEQ Assay, a bias-controlled multiplex PCR. The published analysis was carried out like this. The number of nucleated cells in each sample was estimated from the amplification of reference gene primers within the assay. To quantify the absolute abundance of each unique TCRbeta CDR3 rearrangement, sequence reads were collapsed and filtered. For each sample, productive Simpson clonality was calculated as the square root of Simpson's diversity index over productive rearrangements. TCRdb mirrors the immuneACCESS table, restricted to in-frame sequences. Some clones are absent from its copies; in checked studies, under half trace to an unresolved V gene, and the reason for the others is unknown. Clonal size and the V and J genes are those of that table, whereas D and trimming came from the DNA. This sample has approximately 120,000 clones in its table, and 70% to 75% of those were observed once. 6% of the sample comes from the top ten.

V and J are truncated by 6 bases and 0 bases respectively, leaving an intervening sequence of 12 bases. The CDR3, cysteine through phenylalanine, is 14 amino acids long. Left in the record is the CDR3 DNA by itself, 42 bases read in frame from the first base. CDR1 and CDR2 are drawn from the germline V gene (reference sequence): MNHNY, SVGAGI. The sequence is built from TRBV6-6 and TRBJ2-7, and TRBD2 may be the D gene, going by 6 matching bases. Specimen: peripheral blood. The receptor was derived from a man aged 80 or over with COVID-19, enrolled during active disease. The nucleotides are TGTGCCAGCAGCTTAGCGGTTAGCTCCTACGAGCAGTACTTC. This translates into CASSLAVSSYEQYF.